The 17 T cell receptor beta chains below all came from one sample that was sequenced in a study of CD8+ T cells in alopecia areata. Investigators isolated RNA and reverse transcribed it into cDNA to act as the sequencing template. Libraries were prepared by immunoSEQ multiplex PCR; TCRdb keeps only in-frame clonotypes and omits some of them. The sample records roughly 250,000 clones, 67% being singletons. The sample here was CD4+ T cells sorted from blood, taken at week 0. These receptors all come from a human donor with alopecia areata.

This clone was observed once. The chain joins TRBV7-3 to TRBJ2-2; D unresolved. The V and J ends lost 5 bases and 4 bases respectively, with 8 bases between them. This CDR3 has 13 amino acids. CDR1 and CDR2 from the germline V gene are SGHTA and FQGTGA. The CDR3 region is CASSPSPTGELFF. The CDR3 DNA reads TGTGCCAGCAGCCCCAGCCCCACCGGGGAGCTGTTTTTT.

CDR3 region: CASSPGTSGYNEQFF. CDR3 bases: TGTGCCAGCAGCCCCGGGACTAGCGGATACAATGAGCAGTTCTTC. The chain carries TRBV5-4 and TRBJ2-1; TRBD2 aligns across 11 bases. V was clipped by 4 bases and J by 4 bases; unmatched bases: 4. Germline V gene sequence: CDR1 SGHNT, CDR2 YYREEE (reference sequence). This CDR3 contains 15 residues. Full variable domain (missing parts from reference TRBV5-4 and TRBJ2-1): ETGVTQSPTHLIKTRGQQVTLRCSSQSGHNTVSWYQQALGQGPQFIFQYYREEENGRGNFPPRFSGLQFPNYSSELNVNALELDDSALYLCASSPGTSGYNEQFFGPGTRLTVL.

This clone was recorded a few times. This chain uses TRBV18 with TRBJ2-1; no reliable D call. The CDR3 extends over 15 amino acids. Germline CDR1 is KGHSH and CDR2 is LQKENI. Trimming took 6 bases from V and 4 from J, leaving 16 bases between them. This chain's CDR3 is CASSPVRVYYNEQFF. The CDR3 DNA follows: TGTGCCAGCTCCCCCGTTCGGGTCTATTACAATGAGCAGTTCTTC.

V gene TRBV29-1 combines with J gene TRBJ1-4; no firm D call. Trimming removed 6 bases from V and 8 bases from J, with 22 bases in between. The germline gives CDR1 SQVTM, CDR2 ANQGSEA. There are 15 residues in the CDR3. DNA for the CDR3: TGCAGCGTCTGGGCCCCGTCGGGTCAGAACGAAAAACTGTTTTTT. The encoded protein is CSVWAPSGQNEKLFF.

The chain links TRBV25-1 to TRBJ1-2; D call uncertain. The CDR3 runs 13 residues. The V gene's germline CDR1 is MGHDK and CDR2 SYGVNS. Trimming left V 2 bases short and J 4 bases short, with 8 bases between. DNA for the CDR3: TGTGCCAGCAGTGAAAACGACTTCTATGGCTACACCTTC. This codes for CASSENDFYGYTF.

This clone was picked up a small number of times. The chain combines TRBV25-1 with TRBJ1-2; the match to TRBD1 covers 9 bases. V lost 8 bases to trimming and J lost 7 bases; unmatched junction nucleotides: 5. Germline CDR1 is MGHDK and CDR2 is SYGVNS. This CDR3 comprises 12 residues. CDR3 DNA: TGTGCCAGCCGACAGGGGGGCAGTGGCTACACCTTC. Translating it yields CASRQGGSGYTF.

CDR3 in amino acids: CAWSQASNYGYTF. The CDR3 coding sequence is TGTGCCTGGAGCCAGGCCAGTAACTATGGCTACACCTTC. V and J are TRBV30 and TRBJ1-2; D gene ambiguous. V was trimmed by 3 bases and J by 1 base, leaving 9 bases between them. CDR1 is GTSNPN and CDR2 is SVGIG in the germline V gene (reference sequence). This CDR3 has 13 amino acids. Full variable domain (outside the CDR3, taken from reference TRBV30 and TRBJ1-2): SQTIHQWPATLVQPVGSPLSLECTVEGTSNPNLYWYRQAAGRGLQLLFYSVGIGQISSEVPQNLSASRPQDRQFILSSKKLLLSDSGFYLCAWSQASNYGYTFGSGTRLTVV.

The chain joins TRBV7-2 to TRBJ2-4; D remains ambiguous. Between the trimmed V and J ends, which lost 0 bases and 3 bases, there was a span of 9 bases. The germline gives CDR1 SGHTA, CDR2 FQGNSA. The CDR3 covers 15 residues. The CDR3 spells CASSLAGANKNIQYF. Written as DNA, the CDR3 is TGTGCCAGCAGCTTAGCGGGCGCGAACAAAAACATTCAGTACTTC.

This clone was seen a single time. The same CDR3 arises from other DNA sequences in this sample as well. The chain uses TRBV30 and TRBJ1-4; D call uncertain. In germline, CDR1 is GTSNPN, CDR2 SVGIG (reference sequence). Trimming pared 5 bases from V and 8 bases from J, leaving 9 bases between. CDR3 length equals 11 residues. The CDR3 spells CAWSVGEKLFF. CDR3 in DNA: TGTGCCTGGTCGGTGGGGGAAAAACTGTTTTTT.

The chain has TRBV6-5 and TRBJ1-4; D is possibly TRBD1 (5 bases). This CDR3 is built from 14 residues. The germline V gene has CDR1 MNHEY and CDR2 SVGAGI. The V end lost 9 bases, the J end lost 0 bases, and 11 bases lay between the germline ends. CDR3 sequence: CASAGTATNEKLFF. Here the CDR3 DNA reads TGTGCCAGTGCAGGGACTGCAACTAATGAAAAACTGTTTTTT.

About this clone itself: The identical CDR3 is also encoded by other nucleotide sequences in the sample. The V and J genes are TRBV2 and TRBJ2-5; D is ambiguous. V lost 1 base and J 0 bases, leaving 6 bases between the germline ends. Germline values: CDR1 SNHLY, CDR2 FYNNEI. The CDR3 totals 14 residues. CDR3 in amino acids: CASSEGVYQETQYF. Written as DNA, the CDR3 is TGTGCCAGCAGTGAAGGGGTGTACCAAGAGACCCAGTACTTC.

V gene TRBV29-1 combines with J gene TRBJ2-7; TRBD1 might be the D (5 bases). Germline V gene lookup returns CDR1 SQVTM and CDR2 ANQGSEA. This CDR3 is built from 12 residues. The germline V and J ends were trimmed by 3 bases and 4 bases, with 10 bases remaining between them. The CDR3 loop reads CSVEATAYEQYF. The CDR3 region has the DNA TGCAGCGTTGAGGCGACAGCATACGAGCAGTACTTC.

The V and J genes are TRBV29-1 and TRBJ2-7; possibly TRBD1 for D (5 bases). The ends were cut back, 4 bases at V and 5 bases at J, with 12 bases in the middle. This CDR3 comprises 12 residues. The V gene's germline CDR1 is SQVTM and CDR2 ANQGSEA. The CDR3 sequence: CSVGGPADEQYF. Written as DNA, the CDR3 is TGCAGCGTTGGGGGCCCTGCGGACGAGCAGTACTTC.

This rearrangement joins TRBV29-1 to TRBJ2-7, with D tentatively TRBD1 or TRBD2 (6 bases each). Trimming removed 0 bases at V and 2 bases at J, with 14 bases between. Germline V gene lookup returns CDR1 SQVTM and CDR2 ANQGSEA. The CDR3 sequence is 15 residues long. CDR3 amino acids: CSVEDIGGLAYEQYF. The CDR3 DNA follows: TGCAGCGTTGAAGATATCGGGGGCTTGGCCTACGAGCAGTACTTC.

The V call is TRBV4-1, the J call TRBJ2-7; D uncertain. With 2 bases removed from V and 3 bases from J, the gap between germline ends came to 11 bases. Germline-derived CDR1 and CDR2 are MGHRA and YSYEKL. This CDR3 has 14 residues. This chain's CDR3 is CASSQIEQSYEQYF. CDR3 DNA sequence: TGCGCCAGCAGCCAAATTGAACAGAGCTACGAGCAGTACTTC.

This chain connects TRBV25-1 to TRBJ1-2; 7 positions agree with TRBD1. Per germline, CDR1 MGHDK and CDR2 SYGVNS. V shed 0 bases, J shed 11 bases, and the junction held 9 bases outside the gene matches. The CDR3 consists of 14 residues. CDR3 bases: TGTGCCAGCAGTGAATATCCGGGACAGCGAGATTACACCTTC. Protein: CASSEYPGQRDYTF.

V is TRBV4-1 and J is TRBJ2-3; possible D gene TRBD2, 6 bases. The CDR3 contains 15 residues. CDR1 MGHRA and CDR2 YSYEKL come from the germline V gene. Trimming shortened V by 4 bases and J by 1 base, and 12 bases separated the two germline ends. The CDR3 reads CASSLRSGRTDTQYF. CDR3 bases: TGCGCCAGCAGCCTCCGTAGCGGACGCACAGATACGCAGTATTTT.